Described below is a single TCR beta chain sequence and its context. Which antigen it targets is not known. No base qualities exist here, and no much larger clone lies one base off it. The source of the sample is a study of blood T cell repertoires in COVID-19 (TCRdb year 2020). For the wider study: Collaborator samples came from the United States, Italy and Spain and covered acute and convalescent phases of COVID-19. The material from the prospective study consisted of cDNA or gDNA derived from T cells, B-cell-depleted T cells, or PBMCs. Subjects who had been exposed to COVID-19, were actively infected with it, or had recovered from it provided the deeply sampled blood TCRbeta repertoires that made up the dataset. The repertoires were released in a freely available public database intended as a resource for research on the immune response to SARS-CoV-2. Samples came from the ongoing ImmuneRACE study (first 160 participants) plus 1,254 subjects from 6 global collaborators. Nearly every sample came with metadata listing a de-identified subject ID, COVID-19 status, age in years and sex. HLA class I and class II types, where available, came from metadata supplied by the sample provider rather than from assay-based typing. Points the paper makes about the study in general: How much clinical and demographic metadata was included differed by source and by participant, and the metadata was provided uncurated.

Whole blood was collected in K2EDTA tubes by collaborating institutions according to the institutions' own protocols. For TCRbeta analysis, collaborator samples were shipped as frozen whole blood, as isolated PBMCs, or as DNA extracted from either sample type. From V the trimming removes 6 bases and from J it removes 3 bases, while the gene matches leave 7 bases of the junction unaccounted for. Sequences SNHLY (CDR1) and FYNNEI (CDR2) are obtained from the germline V gene. The CDR3 runs 14 amino acids, cysteine and phenylalanine included. Only the CDR3 portion is preserved as DNA: 42 bases, with reading frame beginning at the first base. TCRbeta CDR3 regions were amplified from genomic DNA by means of the immunoSEQ Assay, a bias-controlled multiplex PCR. The study's processing was this. The number of nucleated cells in each sample was estimated by amplification of reference gene primers within the assay. To quantify the absolute abundance of each unique TCRbeta CDR3 rearrangement, sequence reads were collapsed and filtered. For each sample, productive Simpson clonality was calculated by taking the square root of Simpson's diversity index across productive rearrangements. In TCRdb, the immuneACCESS table is reduced to in-frame sequences with V and J assigned. These tables do not hold every clone; where another copy was compared, an unresolved V gene accounts for under half, and the others remain unexplained. V and J calls and clone size are given by that table; D and trimming were obtained from the DNA. Recorded for this sample are about 80,000 clones; 70% to 90% of them occurred a single time. The ten largest clones capture roughly 15% of the sample.

This TCR was sampled from an elderly woman with acute or convalescent COVID-19. Recombination linked TRBV2 to TRBJ2-7, with 8 bases matching TRBD2. The sequencing sample was made of peripheral blood. The base sequence is TGTGCCAGCAGGGAGTCCGGGGGGGGCTACGAGCAGTACTTC. This encodes CASRESGGGYEQYF.